The 18 T cell receptor beta chains below come from one sample, sequenced in a study of blood T cell repertoires in COVID-19. TCRdb keeps only in-frame clones here, not all; method: immunoSEQ multiplex PCR. This sample carries 200,000 to 250,000 clones, roughly 85% of them seen once, and the ten largest clones take more than 0.75%. Material: peripheral blood. The receptors derive from a man in his forties or fifties with acute or convalescent COVID-19.

V and J are TRBV6-5 and TRBJ1-4, with 7 nucleotides matching TRBD1. Trimming cost V 5 bases and J 8 bases; bases outside gene matches: 8. The CDR3 totals 14 residues. Germline V lookup: CDR1 MNHEY, CDR2 SVGAGI. In nucleotides, the CDR3 is TGTGCCAGCAGTCCAGGGGGAATAGGGGAAAAACTGTTTTTT. Translation: CASSPGGIGEKLFF.

This clone came up once. The chain is built from TRBV5-8 and TRBJ2-7, with D possibly TRBD2 on 6 matching bases. CDR1 SGHTS and CDR2 YDEGEE come from the germline V gene. The length of the CDR3 is 17 residues. The V end lost 0 bases, the J end lost 3 bases, and 19 bases lay between the germline ends. CDR3 residues: CASSLGPLRAGSYEQYF. In DNA form, the CDR3 reads TGTGCCAGCAGCTTGGGCCCTCTGAGGGCGGGGAGCTACGAGCAGTACTTC.

V gene TRBV3-1 (or the pseudogene TRBV3-2) combines with J gene TRBJ1-5, with 10 positions matching TRBD1. Germline V CDR1 and CDR2: LGHDT, YNNKEL (reference sequence). V lost 1 base, J lost 1 base, and 1 base stayed unmatched. The CDR3 extends over 16 amino acids. The CDR3 nucleotides read TGTGCCAGCAGCCAAGGGGGACAGGGGAGCAATCAGCCCCAGCATTTT. It specifies CASSQGGQGSNQPQHF.

The J gene is TRBJ2-7, the V gene TRBV6-5; 7 bases line up with TRBD1. The V and J ends lost 7 bases and 1 base, in that order; junction bases with no gene match: 10. This CDR3 is 15 amino acids long. The germline gives CDR1 MNHEY, CDR2 SVGAGI. The CDR3 bases are TGTGCCAGCAATCTGGACAGGAGACTTTCCTACGAGCAGTACTTC. This translates into CASNLDRRLSYEQYF.

The rearrangement links TRBV12-3 or TRBV12-4 to TRBJ2-3; no clear D. V was shortened by 6 bases and J by 4 bases, with 8 bases between the two germline ends. The CDR3 is made up of 12 amino acids. In DNA form, the CDR3 reads TGTGCCAGCAGCTGGAGTCCAGATACGCAGTATTTT. Amino acids: CASSWSPDTQYF.

The chain links TRBV5-4 to TRBJ2-7; 8 nucleotides match TRBD1. Germline CDR1 SGHNT, CDR2 YYREEE (reference sequence). The V and J ends lost 4 bases and 7 bases, in that order; junction bases with no gene match: 16. This CDR3 contains 16 residues. The CDR3 is CASSRARGQGAGEQYF. The CDR3, as DNA: TGTGCCAGCAGCCGAGCCCGAGGGCAGGGGGCGGGAGAGCAGTACTTC. The entire variable domain, with the rest obtained from reference TRBV5-4 and TRBJ2-7, is as follows: ETGVTQSPTHLIKTRGQQVTLRCSSQSGHNTVSWYQQALGQGPQFIFQYYREEENGRGNFPPRFSGLQFPNYSSELNVNALELDDSALYLCASSRARGQGAGEQYFGPGTRLTVT.

CDR3 coding DNA: TGTGCCAGCAGTTATGGACAGGGTGCTGGCGAGCAGTACTTC. It encodes CASSYGQGAGEQYF. The rearrangement links TRBV6-2 or TRBV6-3 to TRBJ2-7; 8 positions agree with TRBD1. The germline V gene encodes CDR1 MNHEY and CDR2 SVGEGT. Trimming removed 3 bases from V and 6 bases from J; junction bases left unmatched: 7. CDR3 length: 14 residues.

J is TRBJ1-6 and V is TRBV9; D is uncertain. The CDR3 length is 16 residues. Deletions cut 4 bases from V and 14 bases from J, with 25 bases between. Germline CDR1 reads SGDLS; CDR2 reads YYNGEE. The DNA for the CDR3 is TGTGCCAGCAGCCCCTCGTCGAGTCGGTTAATTGAATCCCTCCACTTT. Residues: CASSPSSSRLIESLHF.

V and J are TRBV6-2 or TRBV6-3 and TRBJ2-3; possibly TRBD1 for D (6 bases). Trimming stripped 5 bases from V and 4 bases from J, with 16 bases between. The CDR3 covers 15 residues. Germline CDR1 and CDR2: MNHEY and SVGEGT. Here the CDR3 DNA reads TGTGCCAGCAGTACAGAGAACAGGGTTTCAGATACGCAGTATTTT. Residues: CASSTENRVSDTQYF.

This clone was observed a single time. The chain links TRBV27 to TRBJ1-1; D unclear. The CDR3 sequence is 13 residues long. The V and J ends lost 3 bases and 2 bases respectively, with 7 bases between them. Germline V CDR1 and CDR2: MNHEY, SMNVEV (reference sequence). Written as DNA, the CDR3 is TGTGCCAGCAGTTTTGCCACAAACACTGAAGCTTTCTTT. Amino acid sequence: CASSFATNTEAFF.

This chain's CDR3 is CASSETANTEAFF. The CDR3 coding sequence is TGTGCCAGCAGTGAGACAGCGAACACTGAAGCTTTCTTT. This chain uses TRBV2 with TRBJ1-1; the D gene is possibly TRBD1 (5 bases). Trimming took off 3 bases at V and 1 base at J, with 6 bases between the two ends. CDR3 size: 13 residues. Per germline, CDR1 SNHLY and CDR2 FYNNEI.

The chain carries TRBV15 and TRBJ1-5; 7 positions match TRBD1. Germline CDR1 is LNHNV and CDR2 is YYDKDF (reference sequence). V lost 1 base, J lost 6 bases, and 6 bases stayed unmatched. The CDR3 loop spans 15 amino acids. The DNA of the CDR3 is TGTGCCACCAGCAGAGCCAGGGGGGAAGGTCAGCCCCAGCATTTT. Its translation: CATSRARGEGQPQHF.

This chain joins TRBV27 and TRBJ1-6, with D tentatively TRBD1 (6 bases). Trimming cost V 8 bases and J 2 bases, with 10 bases left between them. The CDR3 sequence is 14 residues long. In germline, CDR1 is MNHEY, CDR2 SMNVEV (reference sequence). The CDR3: CASRGQTYNSPLHF. CDR3 nucleotide sequence: TGTGCCAGCCGAGGACAGACCTATAATTCACCCCTCCACTTT.

This rearrangement joins TRBV5-1 to TRBJ2-6; D unclear. Germline CDR1 reads SGHRS; CDR2 reads YFSETQ. The CDR3 contains 16 residues. V was pared by 5 bases and J by 0 bases, with 12 bases between. The DNA for the CDR3 is TGCGCCAGCAGTCCCGATCAGATCTCTGGGGCCAACGTCCTGACTTTC. It translates to CASSPDQISGANVLTF.

This chain connects TRBV7-2 to TRBJ2-7; no reliable D call. The CDR3 runs to 15 residues. Between the trimmed V and J ends, which lost 3 bases and 2 bases, there was a span of 14 bases. Germline V gene sequence: CDR1 SGHTA, CDR2 FQGNSA. The CDR3 DNA reads as TGTGCCAGCAGCTTTTCAGGATACAATCCCTACGAGCAGTACTTC. This gives the protein CASSFSGYNPYEQYF.

This clone appeared once. The V gene is TRBV7-9, the J gene TRBJ2-5, with D perhaps matching TRBD2 (7 bases). There are 18 residues in the CDR3. Between the trimmed V and J ends, which lost 2 bases and 5 bases, there was a span of 24 bases. From germline, CDR1 is SEHNR and CDR2 FQNEAQ (reference sequence). The CDR3 region has the DNA TGTGCCAGCAGCTTAATCTCCGGGTGGGGGGGCCGCGAGGAGACCCAGTACTTC. It yields the protein CASSLISGWGGREETQYF.

This chain joins TRBV2 and TRBJ1-5; no clear D. The germline CDR1 and CDR2 sequences are SNHLY and FYNNEI. Trimming took 0 bases from V and 6 from J, leaving 6 bases between them. The CDR3 consists of 13 residues. The CDR3 region is CASSEAPSQPQHF. CDR3 bases: TGTGCCAGCAGTGAAGCCCCCAGTCAGCCCCAGCATTTT.

This clone has only one observation. The gene calls are TRBV2 and TRBJ1-1, with a weak D call TRBD1 (5 bases). The ends were cut back, 5 bases at V and 9 bases at J, with 16 bases in the middle. Germline V gives CDR1 SNHLY, CDR2 FYNNEI. The CDR3 contains 13 residues. The CDR3 is CASSSDSGTKAFF. The CDR3 DNA reads TGTGCCAGCAGTTCAGACAGCGGGACTAAAGCTTTCTTT. The variable domain in full, completed from reference TRBV2 and TRBJ1-1, reads EPEVTQTPSHQVTQMGQEVILRCVPISNHLYFYWYRQILGQKVEFLVSFYNNEISEKSEIFDDQFSVERPDGSNFTLKIRSTKLEDSAMYFCASSSDSGTKAFFGQGTRLTVV.